The 15 T cell receptor beta chains reported below all come from one sample, sequenced in a study of OX40 agonist ivuxolimab in advanced cancers. The method behind the library was the immunoSEQ multiplex PCR assay. TCRdb took this table from immuneACCESS and kept in-frame rearrangements with V and J called. Such tables lack part of the clones; where checked against another copy, unresolved V genes explain under half of the gap, and the rest is unexplained. The sample data list over 10,000 clones, and 80% to 95% of these were observed just once. Roughly 70% of the sample belongs to the ten largest clones. The material sequenced was CD4+ or CD8+ T cells sorted from blood, taken in a trial of the OX40 agonist ivuxolimab. The receptors derive from an adult with an advanced solid tumor such as melanoma, head and neck, liver or kidney cancer.

This chain connects TRBV4-3 to TRBJ1-2, with 7 bases aligning to TRBD1. The CDR3 is 16 residues long. V dropped 1 base and J dropped 4; count of bases not matched to a gene: 9. In germline, CDR1 is LGHNA, CDR2 YSLEER. The CDR3 loop reads CASSQGPDRAVYGYTF. DNA for the CDR3: TGCGCCAGCAGCCAAGGGCCCGACAGGGCGGTCTATGGCTACACCTTC.

This chain connects TRBV27 to TRBJ1-4; tentatively, D is TRBD1 (6 bases). V lost 5 bases and J 8 bases, leaving 18 bases between the germline ends. The germline V gene encodes CDR1 MNHEY and CDR2 SMNVEV (reference sequence). The length of the CDR3 is 15 residues. The CDR3 DNA sequence: TGTGCCAGCAGTCCGGGTGGGGGGCTGTGGGAAAAACTGTTTTTT. Residues: CASSPGGGLWEKLFF.

V is TRBV9 and J is TRBJ1-1, with 7 bases fitting TRBD1. Germline loops: CDR1 SGDLS, CDR2 YYNGEE. V shed 4 bases and J 4 bases; nucleotides not matched to a gene: 4. CDR3 size: 13 residues. CDR3: CASSPGTATEAFF. The DNA for the CDR3 is TGTGCCAGCAGCCCGGGGACAGCCACTGAAGCTTTCTTT.

Comments on this clone: A single base is all that separates this from a far larger clone, so a read error is likely. This same CDR3 is encoded by further DNA sequences in the sample. The gene calls are TRBV4-1 and TRBJ2-7; 11 nucleotides align to TRBD1. Germline V gene lookup returns CDR1 MGHRA and CDR2 YSYEKL. Trimming at V came to 4 bases and at J to 5 bases, leaving 4 bases not matched to a gene. The CDR3 runs to 14 residues. CDR3 protein: CASSPDRGLDEQYF. The CDR3 DNA reads TGCGCCAGCAGCCCGGACAGGGGGCTTGACGAGCAGTACTTC.

This sequence joins TRBV28 and TRBJ2-1; D unresolved. Trimming took 1 base from V and 6 from J, leaving 16 bases between them. CDR3 length: 16 residues. Germline V gives CDR1 MDHEN, CDR2 SYDVKM. This CDR3 is CASSLSGRMLVNEQFF. Here the CDR3 DNA reads TGTGCCAGCAGTTTATCGGGCAGGATGCTGGTCAATGAGCAGTTCTTC.

The genes are TRBV14 and TRBJ2-2, with D unclear. CDR1 SGHDN and CDR2 FVKESK come from the germline V gene. The CDR3 spans 12 residues. V lost 0 bases, J lost 7 bases, and 3 bases lay in between. The CDR3 loop reads CASSQDGGELFF. The CDR3 bases are TGTGCCAGCAGCCAAGACGGCGGGGAGCTGTTTTTT.

In this sample, this clone turned up a few times. The chain is built from TRBV4-3 and TRBJ1-1; TRBD1 might be the D (5 bases). Trimming took off 4 bases at V and 7 bases at J, with 13 bases between the two ends. In germline, CDR1 is LGHNA, CDR2 YSLEER. CDR3 length: 13 amino acids. The CDR3 bases are TGCGCCAGCAGCCCTACCCGAGGGGATGAAGCTTTCTTT. Residues: CASSPTRGDEAFF.

The chain combines TRBV7-2 with TRBJ2-5, with 9 bases matching TRBD1. The end of the DNA fits TRBJ2-7 better, so the J call may be wrong. Germline V gene lookup returns CDR1 SGHTA and CDR2 FQGNSA. The CDR3 extends over 14 amino acids. The CDR3 loop reads CASRAGTGIYEQYF. The CDR3 bases are TGTGCCAGCAGAGCCGGGACAGGGATTTACGAGCAGTACTTC.

This rearrangement joins TRBV27 to TRBJ2-2; 7 bases agree with TRBD2. Germline lookup yields CDR1 MNHEY and CDR2 SMNVEV (reference sequence). CDR3 length equals 16 residues. With 4 bases clipped from V and 7 bases from J, the junction kept 12 bases outside the gene matches. The chain's CDR3 is CASSSPLAGADGELFF. The CDR3 DNA reads as TGTGCCAGCAGTTCGCCTTTGGCGGGAGCCGACGGGGAGCTGTTTTTT.

The rearrangement links TRBV15 to TRBJ2-7; a weak D match, TRBD1 (6 bases). The CDR3 is 15 amino acids. CDR1 and CDR2 (germline): LNHNV, YYDKDF (reference sequence). Trimming took off 5 bases at V and 3 bases at J, with 17 bases between the two ends. Here the CDR3 DNA reads TGTGCCACCAGCGGATTCCGGGACACGAGCTACGAGCAGTACTTC. Its translation: CATSGFRDTSYEQYF.

This clone was recorded once. This chain links TRBV9 with TRBJ1-1; D remains unclear. Per germline, CDR1 SGDLS and CDR2 YYNGEE. The CDR3 has 11 residues. V gave up 3 bases and J gave up 5 bases, with 5 bases separating them. The CDR3 here is CASSAATEAFF. The CDR3 nucleotides are TGTGCCAGCAGCGCCGCTACTGAAGCTTTCTTT.

The gene calls are TRBV7-9 and TRBJ2-7; 11 bases align to TRBD1. Germline CDR1 is SEHNR and CDR2 is FQNEAQ (reference sequence). With V trimmed by 6 bases and J by 0 bases, 4 bases remained unmatched. The CDR3 extends over 15 amino acids. The CDR3: CASRPGQGASYEQYF. CDR3 bases: TGTGCCAGCAGACCTGGACAGGGGGCCTCCTACGAGCAGTACTTC.

The chain employs TRBV11-1 and TRBJ2-3; D gene unclear. CDR1 is SGHAT and CDR2 is FQDESV in the germline V gene (reference sequence). Trimming removed 6 bases from V and 2 bases from J, with 15 bases in between. The CDR3 has 15 amino acids. CDR3 loop: CASSVFGRNTDTQYF. CDR3 sequence (DNA): TGTGCCAGCAGTGTATTTGGGCGGAACACAGATACGCAGTATTTT.

V gene TRBV7-9 combines with J gene TRBJ2-5; D ambiguous. Trimming pared 3 bases from V and 4 bases from J, leaving 21 bases between. CDR1 and CDR2 from the germline V gene are SEHNR and FQNEAQ (reference sequence). The CDR3 contains 17 residues. The CDR3 region is CASSFRGAKRLGETQYF. In DNA form, the CDR3 reads TGTGCCAGCAGCTTCCGCGGAGCGAAAAGGTTAGGAGAGACCCAGTACTTC.

This rearrangement joins TRBV19 to TRBJ2-7; 7 bases map to TRBD2. CDR1 LNHDA and CDR2 SQIVND come from the germline V gene (reference sequence). J was trimmed by 3 bases and V by 10 bases; bases with no gene match: 9. The CDR3 contains 13 residues. CDR3 residues: CATRGTINYEQYF. The CDR3 DNA sequence: TGTGCCACCAGAGGGACTATTAACTACGAGCAGTACTTC.